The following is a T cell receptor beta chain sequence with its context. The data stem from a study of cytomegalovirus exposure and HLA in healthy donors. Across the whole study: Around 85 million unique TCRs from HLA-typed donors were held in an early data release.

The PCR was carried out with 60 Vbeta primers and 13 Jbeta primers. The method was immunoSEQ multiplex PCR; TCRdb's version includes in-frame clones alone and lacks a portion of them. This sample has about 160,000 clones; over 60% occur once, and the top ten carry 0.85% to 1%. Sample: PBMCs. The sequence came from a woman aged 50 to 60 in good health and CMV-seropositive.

The CDR3 is CASSLRREISYNEQFF. CDR3 sequence (DNA): TGTGCCAGCAGCCTACGTCGAGAAATCTCCTACAATGAGCAGTTCTTC. The J gene is TRBJ2-1, the V gene TRBV11-2; D is unclear. Germline V gives CDR1 SGHAT, CDR2 FQNNGV. V lost 5 bases and J lost 0, with 14 bases in between. The CDR3 contains 16 residues.